This T cell receptor (beta chain) derives from a study of blood T cell repertoires in COVID-19. Background on the study: The United States, Italy and Spain supplied acute and convalescent COVID-19 samples.

Method: immunoSEQ multiplex PCR; TCRdb's copy keeps in-frame clones and lacks some. Among 250,000 or so clones listed, roughly 90% were seen once. Germline-derived CDR1 and CDR2 are DFQATT and SNEGSKA (reference sequence). The V and J ends lost 3 bases and 7 bases respectively, with 12 bases between them. The CDR3 is made up of 13 amino acids. The sample comprised peripheral blood. The origin of this receptor is a woman in her fifties or sixties with acute or convalescent COVID-19. The chain combines TRBV20-1 with TRBJ1-4, with D possibly matching TRBD1 (5 bases). CDR3 residues: CSASFGAAEKLFF. DNA for the CDR3: TGCAGTGCTAGTTTTGGGGCTGCTGAAAAACTGTTTTTT.